This entry is about one T cell receptor beta chain. This CDR3 is 16 amino acids long. The germline V gene has CDR1 SGHDN and CDR2 FVKESK. The J segment lost 3 bases and the V segment lost 0 bases, leaving 5 bases of the junction unmatched. This sample is part of a study of CD8 T cells in ankylosing spondylitis. TCRdb re-called the 5' RACE reads with MiXCR, one entry per CDR3 protein. The data contain 220,000 or so distinct CDR3 sequences, 8% to 11% of them singletons. Source material: blood, either unsorted or a sorted T cell fraction (not recorded which). This TCR was sampled from a male donor with ankylosing spondylitis or in good health (not recorded which). The J gene is TRBJ2-1, the V gene TRBV14; 7 bases line up with TRBD2. For the CDR3, the DNA is TGTGCCAGCAGCCAAGAGGGGAGCGGGGTCTACAATGAGCAGTTCTTC. Its translation: CASSQEGSGVYNEQFF.